The clone carrying this T cell receptor (beta chain) was seen only a few times. TCRdb called the PCR reads again in MiXCR, with one record for every CDR3 protein. The sample includes roughly 6,500 distinct CDR3 sequences, around 50% of them seen just once. Trimming left V 6 bases short and J 9 bases short, with 12 bases between. The CDR3 is 12 amino acids. From germline, CDR1 is MNHEY and CDR2 SMNVEV (reference sequence). This record belongs to a study of CD4 and CD8 cells across lung adenocarcinoma regions. Donors had localized lung adenocarcinoma, a non-small cell lung cancer. The sequence derives from a female donor with lung adenocarcinoma. The CD4 and CD8 labels of this study may be unreliable. This chain joins TRBV27 and TRBJ2-1; D is uncertain. The sequencing input was CD4+ T cells from the center of a lung tumor. The CDR3 nucleotides read TGTGCCAGCAGCCGATTGGGCGGTGAGCAGTTCTTC. Amino acid sequence: CASSRLGGEQFF.